This T cell receptor beta chain was obtained from a study of blood T cell repertoires in COVID-19. CDR3 length equals 15 residues. Germline V lookup: CDR1 SGHRS, CDR2 YFSETQ. The trim removed 4 bases at V and 8 bases at J, leaving 11 bases unmatched. How the authors handled the data: From reference gene primer amplification, estimates of nucleated cell counts were derived. Some clones are missing from TCRdb's copy, which holds only in-frame ones; the method was immunoSEQ multiplex PCR. The V and J calls and clone size are taken from that table; D and trimming were inferred from the DNA. The sample yields 300,000 to 400,000 clones, roughly 90% seen once.

This receptor was identified in a woman aged 25 to 39 with COVID-19, enrolled during active disease. Sequences were obtained from peripheral blood. The chain uses TRBV5-1 and TRBJ2-1; TRBD2 agrees at 8 bases. Here the CDR3 reads CASSPVAGIRDEQFF. CDR3 in DNA: TGCGCCAGCAGCCCAGTAGCGGGAATAAGGGATGAGCAGTTCTTC.